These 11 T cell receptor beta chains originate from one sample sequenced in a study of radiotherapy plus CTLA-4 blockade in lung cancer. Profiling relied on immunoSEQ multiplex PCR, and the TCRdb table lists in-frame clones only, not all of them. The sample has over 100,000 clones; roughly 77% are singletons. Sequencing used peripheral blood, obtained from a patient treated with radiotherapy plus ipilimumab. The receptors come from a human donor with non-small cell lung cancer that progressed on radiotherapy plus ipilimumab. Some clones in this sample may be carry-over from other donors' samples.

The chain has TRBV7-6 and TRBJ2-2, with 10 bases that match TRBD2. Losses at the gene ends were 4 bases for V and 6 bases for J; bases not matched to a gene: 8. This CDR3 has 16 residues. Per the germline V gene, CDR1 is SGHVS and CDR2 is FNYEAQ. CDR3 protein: CASSSLQGLAPGELFF. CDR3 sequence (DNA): TGTGCCAGCAGCTCCTTACAGGGACTAGCGCCCGGGGAGCTGTTTTTT.

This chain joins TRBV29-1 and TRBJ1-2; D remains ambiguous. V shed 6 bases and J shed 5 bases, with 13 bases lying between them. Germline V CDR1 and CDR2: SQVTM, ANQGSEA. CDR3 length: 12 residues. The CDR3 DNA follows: TGCAGCGTCTCTGCAGGCCCATATGGCTACACCTTC. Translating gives CSVSAGPYGYTF.

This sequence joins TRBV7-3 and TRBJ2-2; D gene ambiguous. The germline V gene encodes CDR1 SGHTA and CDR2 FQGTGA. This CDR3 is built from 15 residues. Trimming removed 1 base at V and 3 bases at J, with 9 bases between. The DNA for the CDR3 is TGTGCCAGCAGCTTAAGTAGGGATGACACCGGGGAGCTGTTTTTT. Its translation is CASSLSRDDTGELFF.

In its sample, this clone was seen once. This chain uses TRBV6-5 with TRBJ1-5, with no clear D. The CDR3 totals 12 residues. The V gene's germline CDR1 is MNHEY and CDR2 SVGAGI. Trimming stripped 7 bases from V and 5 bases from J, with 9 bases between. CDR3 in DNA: TGTGCCAGCACCGGCACGGATCAGCCCCAGCATTTT. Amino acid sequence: CASTGTDQPQHF.

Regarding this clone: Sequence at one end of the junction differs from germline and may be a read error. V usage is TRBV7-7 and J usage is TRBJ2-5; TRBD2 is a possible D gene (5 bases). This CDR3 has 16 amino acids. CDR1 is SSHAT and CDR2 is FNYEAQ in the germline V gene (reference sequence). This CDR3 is CASSPTHGSEGETQYF. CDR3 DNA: TGTGCTAGCAGCCCCACACACGGAAGTGAGGGCGAGACCCAGTACTTC.

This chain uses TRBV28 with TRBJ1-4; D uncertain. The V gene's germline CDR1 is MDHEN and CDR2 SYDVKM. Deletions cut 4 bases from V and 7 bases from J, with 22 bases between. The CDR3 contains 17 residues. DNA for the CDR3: TGTGCCAGCAGTTCCCCGTCAAAGGGCCCCGCGGGTGAAAAACTGTTTTTT. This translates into CASSSPSKGPAGEKLFF.

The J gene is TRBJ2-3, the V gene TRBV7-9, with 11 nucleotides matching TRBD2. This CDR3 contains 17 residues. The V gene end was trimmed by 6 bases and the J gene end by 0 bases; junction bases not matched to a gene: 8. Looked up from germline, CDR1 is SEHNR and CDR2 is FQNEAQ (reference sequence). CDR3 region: CASRCSGGACSTDTQYF. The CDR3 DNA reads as TGTGCCAGCAGATGTAGCGGGGGGGCATGTAGCACAGATACGCAGTATTTT.

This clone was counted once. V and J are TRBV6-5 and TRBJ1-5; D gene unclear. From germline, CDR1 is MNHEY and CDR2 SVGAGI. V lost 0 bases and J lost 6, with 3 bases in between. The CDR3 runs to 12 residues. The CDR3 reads CASSYSGQPQHF. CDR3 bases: TGTGCCAGCAGTTACTCGGGTCAGCCCCAGCATTTT.

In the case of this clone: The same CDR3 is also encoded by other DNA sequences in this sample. CDR3 nucleotide sequence: TGCGCCAGCAGCTCAGACGGACATTTGCGCGGGGAGCTGTTTTTT. Translated: CASSSDGHLRGELFF. The gene calls are TRBV5-1 and TRBJ2-2; weak D call: TRBD1 (5 bases). Trimming left V 3 bases short and J 7 bases short, with 16 bases between. The CDR3 runs 15 residues. Germline V gene lookup returns CDR1 SGHRS and CDR2 YFSETQ.

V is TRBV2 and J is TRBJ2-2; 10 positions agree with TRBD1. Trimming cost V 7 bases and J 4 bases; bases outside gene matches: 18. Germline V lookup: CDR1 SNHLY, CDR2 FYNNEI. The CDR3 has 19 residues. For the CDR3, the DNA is TGTGCCAGCACTTTCTCTCGGGACAGGGGAAGTATGGGCACCGGGGAGCTGTTTTTT. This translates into CASTFSRDRGSMGTGELFF.

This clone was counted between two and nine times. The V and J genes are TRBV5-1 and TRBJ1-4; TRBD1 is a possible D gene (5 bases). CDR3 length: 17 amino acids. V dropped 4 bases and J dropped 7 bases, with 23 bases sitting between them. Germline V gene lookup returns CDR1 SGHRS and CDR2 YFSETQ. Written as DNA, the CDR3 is TGCGCCAGCAGCCCTAACCCCCTCCAGGGAGGAGGTGAAAAACTGTTTTTT. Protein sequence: CASSPNPLQGGGEKLFF.